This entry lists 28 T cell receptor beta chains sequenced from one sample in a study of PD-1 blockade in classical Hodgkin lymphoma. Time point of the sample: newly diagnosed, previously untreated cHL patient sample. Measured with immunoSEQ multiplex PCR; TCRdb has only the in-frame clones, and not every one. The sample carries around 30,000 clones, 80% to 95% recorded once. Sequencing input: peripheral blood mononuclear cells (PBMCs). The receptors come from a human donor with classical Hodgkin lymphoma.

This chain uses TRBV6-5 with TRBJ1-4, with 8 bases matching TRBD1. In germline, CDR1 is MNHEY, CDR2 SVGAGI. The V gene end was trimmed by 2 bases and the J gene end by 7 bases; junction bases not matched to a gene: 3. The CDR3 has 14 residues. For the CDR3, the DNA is TGTGCCAGCAGTTACGCAGGGACAGGTGAAAAACTGTTTTTT. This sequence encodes CASSYAGTGEKLFF.

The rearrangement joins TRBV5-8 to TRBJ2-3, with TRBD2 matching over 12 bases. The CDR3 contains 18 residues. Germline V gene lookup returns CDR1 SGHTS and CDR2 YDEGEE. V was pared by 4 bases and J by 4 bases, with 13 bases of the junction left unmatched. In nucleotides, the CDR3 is TGTGCCAGCAGCGATGGCGTCCGAGCTAGCGGGAGGGCAGATACGCAGTATTTT. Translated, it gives CASSDGVRASGRADTQYF.

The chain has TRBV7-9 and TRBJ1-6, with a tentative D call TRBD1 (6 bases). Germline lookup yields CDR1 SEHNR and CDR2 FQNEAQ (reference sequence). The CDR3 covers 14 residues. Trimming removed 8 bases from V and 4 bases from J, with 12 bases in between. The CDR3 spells CASGPQGYNSPLHF. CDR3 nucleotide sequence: TGTGCCAGCGGCCCACAGGGTTATAATTCACCCCTCCACTTT.

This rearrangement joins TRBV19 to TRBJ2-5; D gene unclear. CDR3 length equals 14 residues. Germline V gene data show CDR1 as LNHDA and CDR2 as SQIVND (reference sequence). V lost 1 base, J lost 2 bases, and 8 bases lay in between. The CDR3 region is CASSIVPGQETQYF. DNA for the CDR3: TGTGCCAGTAGTATAGTTCCTGGGCAAGAGACCCAGTACTTC.

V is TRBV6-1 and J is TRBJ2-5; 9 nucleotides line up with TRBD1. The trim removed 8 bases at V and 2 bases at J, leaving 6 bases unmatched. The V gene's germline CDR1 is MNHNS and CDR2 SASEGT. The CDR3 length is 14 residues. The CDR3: CASGYRGPQETQYF. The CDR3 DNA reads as TGTGCCAGCGGCTACAGGGGGCCTCAAGAGACCCAGTACTTC.

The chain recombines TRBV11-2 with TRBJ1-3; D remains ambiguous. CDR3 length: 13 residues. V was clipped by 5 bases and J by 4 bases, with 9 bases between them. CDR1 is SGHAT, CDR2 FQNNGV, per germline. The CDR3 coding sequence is TGTGCCAGCAGCGGAAGGCGGGGAAACACCATATATTTT. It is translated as CASSGRRGNTIYF.

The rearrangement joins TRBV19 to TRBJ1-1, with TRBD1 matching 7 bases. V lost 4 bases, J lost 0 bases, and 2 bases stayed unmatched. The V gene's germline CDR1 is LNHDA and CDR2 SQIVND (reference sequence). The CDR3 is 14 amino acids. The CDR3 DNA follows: TGTGCCAGTAGTAGAACAGGGGTGAACACTGAAGCTTTCTTT. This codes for CASSRTGVNTEAFF.

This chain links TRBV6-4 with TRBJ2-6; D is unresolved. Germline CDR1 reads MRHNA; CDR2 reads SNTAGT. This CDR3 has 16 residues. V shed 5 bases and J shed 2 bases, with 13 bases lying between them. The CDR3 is CASSLSTATGANVLTF. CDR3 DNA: TGTGCCAGCAGTCTCAGCACAGCTACTGGGGCCAACGTCCTGACTTTC.

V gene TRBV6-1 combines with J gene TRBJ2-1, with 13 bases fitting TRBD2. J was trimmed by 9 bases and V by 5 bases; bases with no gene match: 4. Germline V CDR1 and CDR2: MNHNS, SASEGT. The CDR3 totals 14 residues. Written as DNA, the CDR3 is TGTGCCAGCAGTACGGGACTAGCGGGAACTGAGCAGTTCTTC. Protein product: CASSTGLAGTEQFF.

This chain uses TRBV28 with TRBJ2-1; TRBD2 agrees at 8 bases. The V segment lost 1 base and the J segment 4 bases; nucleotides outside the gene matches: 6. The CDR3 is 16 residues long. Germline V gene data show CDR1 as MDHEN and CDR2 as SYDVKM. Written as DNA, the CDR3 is TGTGCCAGCAGTTTATCCGCGGGAGGCCCTTACAATGAGCAGTTCTTC. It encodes CASSLSAGGPYNEQFF.

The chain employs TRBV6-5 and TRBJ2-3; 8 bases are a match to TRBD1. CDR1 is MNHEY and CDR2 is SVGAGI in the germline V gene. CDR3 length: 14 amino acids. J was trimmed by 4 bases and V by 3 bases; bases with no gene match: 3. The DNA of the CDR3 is TGTGCCAGCAGTTATGGGACAGGCGCAGATACGCAGTATTTT. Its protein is CASSYGTGADTQYF.

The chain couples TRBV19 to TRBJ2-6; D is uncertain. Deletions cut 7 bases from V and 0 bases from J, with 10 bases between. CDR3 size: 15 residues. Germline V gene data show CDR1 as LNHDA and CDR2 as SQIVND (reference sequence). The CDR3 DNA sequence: TGTGCCAGTAATGTTCTGGGCTCTGGGGCCAACGTCCTGACTTTC. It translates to CASNVLGSGANVLTF.

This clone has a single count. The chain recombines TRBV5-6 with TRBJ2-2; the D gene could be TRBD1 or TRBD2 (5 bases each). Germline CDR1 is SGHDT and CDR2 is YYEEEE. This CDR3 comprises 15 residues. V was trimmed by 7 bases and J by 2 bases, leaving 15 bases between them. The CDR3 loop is CASGPGTINTGELFF. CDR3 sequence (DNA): TGTGCCAGCGGCCCCGGGACCATCAACACCGGGGAGCTGTTTTTT.

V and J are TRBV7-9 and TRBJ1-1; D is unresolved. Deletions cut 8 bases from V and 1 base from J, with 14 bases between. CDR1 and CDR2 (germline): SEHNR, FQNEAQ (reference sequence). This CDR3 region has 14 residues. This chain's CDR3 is CASRRSGANTEAFF. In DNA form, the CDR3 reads TGTGCCAGCCGTCGATCGGGAGCGAACACTGAAGCTTTCTTT.

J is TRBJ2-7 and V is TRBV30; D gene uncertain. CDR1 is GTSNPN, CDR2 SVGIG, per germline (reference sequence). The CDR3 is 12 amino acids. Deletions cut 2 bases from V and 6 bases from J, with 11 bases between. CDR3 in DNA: TGTGCCTGGAGTCCCGGGTACGGCGAGCAGTACTTC. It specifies CAWSPGYGEQYF.

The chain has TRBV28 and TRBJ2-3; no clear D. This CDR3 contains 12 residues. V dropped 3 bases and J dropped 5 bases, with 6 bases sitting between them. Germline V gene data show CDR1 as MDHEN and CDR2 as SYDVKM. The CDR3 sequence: CASSLDRDTQYF. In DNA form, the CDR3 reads TGTGCCAGCAGTTTGGACCGAGATACGCAGTATTTT.

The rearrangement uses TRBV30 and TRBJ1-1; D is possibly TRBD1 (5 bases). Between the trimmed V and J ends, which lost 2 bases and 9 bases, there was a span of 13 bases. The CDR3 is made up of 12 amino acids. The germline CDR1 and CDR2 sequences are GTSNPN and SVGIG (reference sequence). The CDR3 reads CAWSPTGRKAFF. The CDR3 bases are TGTGCCTGGAGTCCCACGGGGCGGAAAGCTTTCTTT.

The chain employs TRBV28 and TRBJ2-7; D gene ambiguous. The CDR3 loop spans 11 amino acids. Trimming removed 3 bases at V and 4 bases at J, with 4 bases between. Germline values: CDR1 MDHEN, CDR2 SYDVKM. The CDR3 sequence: CASSLRYEQYF. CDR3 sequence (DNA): TGTGCCAGCAGTTTGAGATACGAGCAGTACTTC.

The CDR3 DNA reads TGTGCCAGCCGCCGATCGATAGCGGGGAGAAGAACTGTGCCAGAGACCCAGTACTTC. It encodes CASRRSIAGRRTVPETQYF. The chain links TRBV2 to TRBJ2-5, with TRBD2 identical over 8 bases. Germline V CDR1 and CDR2: SNHLY, FYNNEI. CDR3 size: 19 residues. The trim removed 8 bases at V and 4 bases at J, leaving 24 bases unmatched.

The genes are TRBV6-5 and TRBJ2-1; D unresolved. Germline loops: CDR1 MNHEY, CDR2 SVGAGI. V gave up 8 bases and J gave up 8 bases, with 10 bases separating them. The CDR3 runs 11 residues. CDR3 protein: CASRFSYEQFF. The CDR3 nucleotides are TGTGCCAGCCGATTCAGCTATGAGCAGTTCTTC.

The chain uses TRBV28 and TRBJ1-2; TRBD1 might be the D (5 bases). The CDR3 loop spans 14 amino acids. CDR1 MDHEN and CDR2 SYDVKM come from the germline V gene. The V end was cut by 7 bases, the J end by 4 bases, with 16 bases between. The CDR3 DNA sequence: TGTGCCAGCACATGGGGCGGGTTTGGCTATGGCTACACCTTC. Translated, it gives CASTWGGFGYGYTF.

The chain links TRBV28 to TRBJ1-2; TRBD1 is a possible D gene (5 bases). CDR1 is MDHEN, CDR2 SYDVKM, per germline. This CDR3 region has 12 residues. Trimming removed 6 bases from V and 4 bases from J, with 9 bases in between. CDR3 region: CASRPGTYGYTF. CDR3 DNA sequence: TGTGCCAGCAGACCAGGGACCTATGGCTACACCTTC.

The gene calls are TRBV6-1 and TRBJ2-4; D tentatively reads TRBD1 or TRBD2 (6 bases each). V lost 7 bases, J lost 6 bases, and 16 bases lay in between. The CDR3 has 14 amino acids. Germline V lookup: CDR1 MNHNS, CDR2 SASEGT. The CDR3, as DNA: TGTGCCAGCACGGGCCCCGGGGGCTTAAACATTCAGTACTTC. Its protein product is CASTGPGGLNIQYF.

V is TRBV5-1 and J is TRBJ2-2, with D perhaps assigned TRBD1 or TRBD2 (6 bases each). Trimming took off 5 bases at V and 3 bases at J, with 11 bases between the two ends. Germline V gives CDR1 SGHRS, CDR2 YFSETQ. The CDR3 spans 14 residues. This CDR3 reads CASRPEGDTGELFF. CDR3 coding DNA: TGCGCCAGCAGACCGGAGGGGGACACCGGGGAGCTGTTTTTT.

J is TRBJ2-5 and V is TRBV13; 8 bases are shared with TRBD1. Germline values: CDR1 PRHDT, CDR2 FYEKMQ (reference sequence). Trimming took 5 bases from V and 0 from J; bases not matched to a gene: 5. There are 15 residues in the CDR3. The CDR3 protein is CASSPGQAYQETQYF. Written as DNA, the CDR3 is TGTGCCAGCAGCCCGGGACAGGCCTACCAAGAGACCCAGTACTTC.

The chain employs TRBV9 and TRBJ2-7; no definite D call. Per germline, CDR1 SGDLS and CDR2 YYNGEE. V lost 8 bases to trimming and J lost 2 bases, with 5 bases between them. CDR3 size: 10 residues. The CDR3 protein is CARKTYEQYF. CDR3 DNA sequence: TGTGCCAGAAAGACCTACGAGCAGTACTTC.

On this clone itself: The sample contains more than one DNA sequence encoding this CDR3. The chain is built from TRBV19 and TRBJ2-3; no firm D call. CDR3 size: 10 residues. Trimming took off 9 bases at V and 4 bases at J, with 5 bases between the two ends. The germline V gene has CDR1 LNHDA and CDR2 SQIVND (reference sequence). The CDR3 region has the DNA TGTGCCAGCGAAGCAGATACGCAGTATTTT. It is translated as CASEADTQYF.

The CDR3 here is CASSPLQGLEQYF. CDR3 in DNA: TGTGCCAGCTCACCCCTACAGGGTTTGGAGCAGTACTTC. The chain is built from TRBV18 and TRBJ2-7, with TRBD1 as a possible D gene (6 bases). Trimming removed 3 bases from V and 7 bases from J, with 13 bases in between. CDR1 and CDR2 (germline): KGHSH, LQKENI. The CDR3 has 13 residues.